This record looks at one TCR beta chain sequence and its context. This CDR3 has 17 amino acids. This specimen comes from a study of blood T cell repertoires in COVID-19. Using immunoSEQ multiplex PCR, the repertoire was profiled, and TCRdb retains in-frame clones only, with some absent. The sample records under 250,000 clones, 84% being singletons. The rearrangement links TRBV21-1 to TRBJ1-1; no DNA check was done on the table's D call, TRBD1. TRBV21-1 is a documented pseudogene. This sequence was found in a man in his sixties who had recovered from COVID-19. The sequenced sample was PBMCs or T cells enriched from blood (not recorded which). The CDR3 protein is CASSTQGQGRWQTEAFF. The CDR3 DNA reads as TGTGCCAGCAGCACCCAGGGGCAGGGGCGGTGGCAAACTGAAGCTTTCTTT.